Listed below are T cell receptor beta chains from one sample, sequenced in a study of T cell responses to AZD1222 COVID-19 vaccine. Libraries were prepared by immunoSEQ multiplex PCR; TCRdb keeps only in-frame clonotypes and omits some of them. The sample lists around 160,000 clones, around nine tenths seen once, with about 3% in the top ten. The sequenced sample was peripheral blood, obtained on day 0 of MenACWY control vaccination. These receptors all stem from an adult in good health. Each CDR3 is given with its conserved first and last residue. D genes are given only for firm matches. Not every row has a clone size; where given, it reads once, few, many or a size class.

size,V,D,J,CDR3,DNA
-,TRBV6-5,-,TRBJ2-2,CASSYSNLNTGELFF,TGTGCCAGCAGTTACTCGAACTTGAACACCGGGGAGCTGTTTTTT
-,TRBV7-8,-,TRBJ1-1,CASSNRGRGRIEAFF,TGTGCCAGCAGCAATAGGGGCAGGGGTAGGATTGAAGCTTTCTTT
-,TRBV5-8,-,TRBJ2-1,CASSGSSYNEQFF,TGTGCCAGCAGCGGGAGCTCCTACAATGAGCAGTTCTTC
-,TRBV9,-,TRBJ1-4,CASSVEAGRGEKLFF,TGTGCCAGCAGCGTAGAGGCAGGACGGGGTGAAAAACTGTTTTTT
-,TRBV15,-,TRBJ1-5,CATSRERYSNQPQHF,TGTGCCACCAGCAGAGAACGGTATAGCAATCAGCCCCAGCATTTT
-,TRBV5-1,-,TRBJ1-3,CASSSTVSGNTIYF,TGCGCCAGCAGCTCGACAGTCTCTGGAAACACCATATATTTT
-,TRBV19,-,TRBJ1-1,CASSIRVQPSNTEAFF,TGTGCCAGTAGTATACGGGTACAGCCATCGAACACTGAAGCTTTCTTT
-,TRBV29-1,-,TRBJ1-1,CSVEPQLNTEAFF,TGCAGCGTTGAGCCTCAATTGAACACTGAAGCTTTCTTT
-,TRBV3-1/TRBV3-2,-,TRBJ1-1,CASNHGGVNTEAFF,TGTGCCAGCAACCATGGGGGGGTGAACACTGAAGCTTTCTTT
-,TRBV27,-,TRBJ2-2,CASSFGGATGELFF,TGTGCCAGCAGTTTTGGGGGGGCCACCGGGGAGCTGTTTTTT
once,TRBV5-5,-,TRBJ1-3,CASSRGTPFSGNTIYF,TGTGCCAGCAGCAGAGGGACACCTTTCTCTGGAAACACCATATATTTT
-,TRBV27,TRBD1,TRBJ2-1,CASSRRLRDRGGNEQFF,TGTGCCAGCAGCCGTAGACTCCGGGACAGGGGAGGCAATGAGCAGTTCTTC
-,TRBV29-1,TRBD1,TRBJ1-2,CSASDRGDGYTF,TGCAGCGCTTCCGACAGGGGGGATGGCTACACCTTC
once,TRBV5-6,TRBD1,TRBJ1-2,CASSGSGTGGVGYTF,TGTGCCAGCAGCGGTTCCGGGACAGGGGGCGTTGGCTACACCTTC
-,TRBV6-5,-,TRBJ2-2,CASSYSGGAGTGELFF,TGTGCCAGCAGTTACTCGGGGGGCGCGGGCACCGGGGAGCTGTTTTTT
once,TRBV6-5,TRBD1,TRBJ1-5,CASSYSATGGSQPQHF,TGTGCCAGCAGTTACTCGGCGACAGGGGGCTCTCAGCCCCAGCATTTT
-,TRBV6-5,TRBD1,TRBJ1-2,CATWRTGQGGYTF,TGTGCCACCTGGAGGACAGGTCAGGGTGGCTACACCTTC
-,TRBV19,-,TRBJ1-5,CATESLGRNQPQHF,TGTGCCACCGAGAGCCTGGGGCGCAATCAGCCCCAGCATTTT
-,TRBV3-1/TRBV3-2,-,TRBJ2-5,CASSYHRGGETQYF,TGTGCCAGCAGCTACCACCGAGGGGGAGAGACCCAGTACTTC
-,TRBV18,TRBD1,TRBJ1-2,CASSLVEPRDRSYGYTF,TGTGCCAGCTCACTTGTCGAACCCCGGGACAGGTCCTATGGCTACACCTTC
-,TRBV28,-,TRBJ1-1,CASSLKRNTEAFF,TGTGCCAGCAGTTTAAAGCGGAACACTGAAGCTTTCTTT
-,TRBV27,-,TRBJ1-2,CASSHDRIYGYTF,TGTGCCAGCAGCCACGACAGGATCTATGGCTACACCTTC
once,TRBV28,-,TRBJ1-6,CASSPNSPLHF,TGTGCCAGCAGTCCCAATTCACCCCTCCACTTT
-,TRBV2,TRBD1,TRBJ2-7,CASGGQGPYEQYF,TGTGCCAGCGGGGGACAGGGCCCCTACGAGCAGTACTTC
-,TRBV19,-,TRBJ1-1,CASSARGTEAFF,TGTGCCAGTAGTGCCAGGGGCACTGAAGCTTTCTTT
-,TRBV5-1,TRBD2,TRBJ2-5,CASSLALAGGPQETQYF,TGCGCCAGCAGCTTGGCATTAGCGGGAGGGCCCCAAGAGACCCAGTACTTC
-,TRBV7-2,-,TRBJ2-7,CASSFGFGEQYF,TGTGCCAGCAGCTTTGGGTTTGGCGAGCAGTACTTC
-,TRBV11-2,-,TRBJ2-1,CASSAGGGTSYNEQFF,TGTGCCAGCAGCGCAGGTGGCGGGACGTCCTACAATGAGCAGTTCTTC
-,TRBV7-9,-,TRBJ2-1,CASSLEGSSYNEQFF,TGTGCCAGCAGCTTAGAAGGGAGCTCTTACAATGAGCAGTTCTTC
-,TRBV7-3,TRBD2,TRBJ2-3,CASSPGRADTQYF,TGTGCCAGCAGCCCAGGGAGGGCAGATACGCAGTATTTT
-,TRBV19,-,TRBJ1-2,CASSISARSPGGYTF,TGTGCCAGTAGTATTTCAGCACGGTCCCCCGGGGGCTACACCTTC
-,TRBV7-2,TRBD1,TRBJ1-2,CASSPRTGANYGYTF,TGTGCCAGCAGCCCCCGGACAGGGGCTAACTATGGCTACACCTTC
-,TRBV3-1/TRBV3-2,-,TRBJ1-4,CASSLFPTGPTNEKLFF,TGTGCCAGCAGCCTTTTCCCCACGGGACCAACTAATGAAAAACTGTTTTTT
-,TRBV28,-,TRBJ1-1,CASSLQQAMGTEAFF,TGTGCCAGCAGTTTGCAGCAAGCCATGGGCACTGAAGCTTTCTTT
-,TRBV5-4,-,TRBJ1-1,CASSPQGFTEAFF,TGTGCCAGCAGCCCACAGGGATTCACTGAAGCTTTCTTT
-,TRBV19,-,TRBJ1-2,CASSIGQGREGYTF,TGTGCCAGTAGTATCGGTCAGGGAAGGGAAGGCTACACCTTC
-,TRBV30,-,TRBJ1-5,CAWSLRGGNQPQHF,TGTGCCTGGAGTTTGAGGGGAGGCAATCAGCCCCAGCATTTT
-,TRBV6-1,TRBD1,TRBJ1-2,CASSVKSKGGGNGYTF,TGTGCCAGCAGTGTAAAGTCCAAGGGAGGGGGCAATGGCTACACCTTC
once,TRBV7-2,TRBD2,TRBJ2-7,CASSLGTRHGQYF,TGTGCCAGCAGCTTAGGGACTAGACACGGGCAGTACTTC
-,TRBV9,-,TRBJ1-4,CASSVGSGATNEKLFF,TGTGCCAGCAGCGTAGGATCAGGGGCCACTAATGAAAAACTGTTTTTT
-,TRBV5-4,TRBD1,TRBJ2-7,CASSLSTGFYEQYF,TGTGCCAGCAGCTTGTCGACAGGGTTCTACGAGCAGTACTTC
-,TRBV19,-,TRBJ1-1,CASKGPNTEAFF,TGTGCCAGTAAGGGACCCAACACTGAAGCTTTCTTT
-,TRBV19,-,TRBJ1-2,CASSPYSANYGYTF,TGTGCCAGTAGCCCTTACAGCGCTAACTATGGCTACACCTTC
-,TRBV11-2,-,TRBJ2-2,CASSSPTGYAGELFF,TGTGCCAGCAGCTCCCCTACAGGGTACGCCGGGGAGCTGTTTTTT
-,TRBV27,-,TRBJ1-1,CASSLGRGNTEAFF,TGTGCCAGCAGTTTGGGAAGGGGGAACACTGAAGCTTTCTTT
-,TRBV5-4,-,TRBJ2-7,CASSQDRYEQYF,TGTGCCAGCAGCCAAGACAGGTACGAGCAGTACTTC